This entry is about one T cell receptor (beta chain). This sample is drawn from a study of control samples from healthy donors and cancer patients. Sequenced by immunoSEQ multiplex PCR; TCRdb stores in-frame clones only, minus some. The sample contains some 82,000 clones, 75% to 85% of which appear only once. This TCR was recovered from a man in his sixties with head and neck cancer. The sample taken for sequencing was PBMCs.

The CDR3 protein is CASSLGLAGYAGELFF. The CDR3 DNA follows: TGTGCCAGCAGCTTGGGGCTAGCGGGATACGCCGGGGAGCTGTTTTTT. The rearrangement uses TRBV5-4 and TRBJ2-2, with 9 bases lining up with TRBD2. This CDR3 has 16 amino acids. Germline V CDR1 and CDR2: SGHNT, YYREEE (reference sequence). Trimming removed 0 bases from V and 6 bases from J; junction bases left unmatched: 6.